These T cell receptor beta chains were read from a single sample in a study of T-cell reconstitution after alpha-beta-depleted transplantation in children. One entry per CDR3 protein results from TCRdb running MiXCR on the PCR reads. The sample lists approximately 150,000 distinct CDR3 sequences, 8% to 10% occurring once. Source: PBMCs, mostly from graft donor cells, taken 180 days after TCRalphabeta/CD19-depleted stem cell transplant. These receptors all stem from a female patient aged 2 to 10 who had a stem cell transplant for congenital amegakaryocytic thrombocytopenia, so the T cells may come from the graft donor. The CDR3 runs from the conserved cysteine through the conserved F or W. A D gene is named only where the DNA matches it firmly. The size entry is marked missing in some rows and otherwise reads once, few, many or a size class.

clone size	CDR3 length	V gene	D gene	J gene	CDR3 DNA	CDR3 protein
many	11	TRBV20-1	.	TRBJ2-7	TGCAGTGTCAATCAGGGGGGCGAGCAGTACTTC	CSVNQGGEQYF
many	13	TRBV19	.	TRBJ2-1	TGTGCCAGTAGCTGGAGTCCGGGGGCTGAGCAGTTCTTC	CASSWSPGAEQFF
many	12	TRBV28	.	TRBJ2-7	TGTGCCAGCAGTTGGAAGATCTACGAGCAGTACTTC	CASSWKIYEQYF
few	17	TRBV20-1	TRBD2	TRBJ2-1	TGCAGTGCTAGAGTACTAGCGGGGGAAAGCTCCTACAATGAGCAGTTCTTC	CSARVLAGESSYNEQFF
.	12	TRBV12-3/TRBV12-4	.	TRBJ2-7	TGTGCCAGCAGCTACCATCTTTACGAGCAGTACTTC	CASSYHLYEQYF
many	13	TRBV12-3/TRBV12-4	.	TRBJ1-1	TGTGCCAGCCTCGACAGACTGAACACTGAAGCTTTCTTT	CASLDRLNTEAFF
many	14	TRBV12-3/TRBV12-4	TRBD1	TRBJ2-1	TGTGCCAGCAGGCCGGGACAGCGCTACAATGAGCAGTTCTTC	CASRPGQRYNEQFF
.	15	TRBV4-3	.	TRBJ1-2	TGCGCCAGCAGCCCCTGGACAGTGGGCGGCTATGGCTACACCTTC	CASSPWTVGGYGYTF
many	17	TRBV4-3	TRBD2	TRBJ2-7	TGCGCCAGCAGCCGAGTGACTAGCGGGAGGCCCCTCGGCGAGCAGTACTTC	CASSRVTSGRPLGEQYF
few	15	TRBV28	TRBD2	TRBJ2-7	TGTGCCATCGGGACTAGCGGCCCCGTCGGCTACGAGCAGTACTTC	CAIGTSGPVGYEQYF
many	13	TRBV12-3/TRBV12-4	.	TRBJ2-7	TGTGCCAGCATCAAGACAGGCAGCTACGAGCAGTACTTC	CASIKTGSYEQYF
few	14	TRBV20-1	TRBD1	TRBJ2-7	TGCAGTGCTACTTGGGGGACAGTTCCCTACGAGCAGTACTTC	CSATWGTVPYEQYF
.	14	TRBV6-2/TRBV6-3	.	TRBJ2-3	TGTGCCAGCAGTCCCAGCCATCTGGGCCTCCTAGGGCATTTT	CASSPSHLGLLGHF
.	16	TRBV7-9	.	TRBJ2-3	TGTGCCAGCATCGAGATAGCGAGTGCTAGCACAGATACGCAGTATTTT	CASIEIASASTDTQYF
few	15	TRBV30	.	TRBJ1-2	TGTGCCTGGAGGCCAGGGAAATTGGGCGGCTATGGCTACACCTTC	CAWRPGKLGGYGYTF
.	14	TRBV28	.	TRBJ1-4	TGTGCCAGCAGATTAGGAGGGTTGGTTGAAAAACCGTTTTTT	CASRLGGLVEKPFF
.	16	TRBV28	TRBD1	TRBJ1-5	TGTGCCAGCAGTTTAGGCCCGCCCAGGGGGCTGCAGCCCCAGCATTTT	CASSLGPPRGLQPQHF
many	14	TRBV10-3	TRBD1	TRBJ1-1	TGTGCCATCAGTGAGTGGGACAGGGGTGCTGAAGCTTTCTTT	CAISEWDRGAEAFF
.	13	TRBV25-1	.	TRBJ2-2	TGTGCCAGCAGCGAGGGGAACACCGGGGAGCTGTTTTTT	CASSEGNTGELFF
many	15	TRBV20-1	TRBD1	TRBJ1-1	TGCAGTGCTAGTAGCCCGGGACAGGGCTCCACTGAAGCTTTCTTT	CSASSPGQGSTEAFF
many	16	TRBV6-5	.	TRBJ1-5	TGTGCCAGCACCCCCCTCCGGGATTTTAGCAATCAGCCCCAGCATTTT	CASTPLRDFSNQPQHF
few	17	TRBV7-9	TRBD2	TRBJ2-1	TGTGCCAGCAGCTTATTCGCTAGCGGGAGGGCCTACAATGAGCAGTTCTTC	CASSLFASGRAYNEQFF
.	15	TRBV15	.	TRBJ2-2	TGTGCCACCAGCAGACCGGGACCGAACACCGGGGAGCTGTTTTTT	CATSRPGPNTGELFF
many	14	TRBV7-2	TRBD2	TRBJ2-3	TGTGCCAGCTGCTATTTTAGCGGGAGGGATACGCAGTATTTT	CASCYFSGRDTQYF
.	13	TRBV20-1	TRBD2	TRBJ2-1	TGCAGTGCCTCTTCATCGACTAGCAATGACCAGTTCTTC	CSASSSTSNDQFF
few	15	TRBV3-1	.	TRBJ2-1	TGTGCCAGCAGCCCCTCCGGGACCTTAAGCAATGAGCAGTTCTTC	CASSPSGTLSNEQFF
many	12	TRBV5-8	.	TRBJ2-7	TGTGCCAGCAGTTCCCCGGGGCACGAGCAGTACTTC	CASSSPGHEQYF
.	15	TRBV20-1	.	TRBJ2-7	TGCAGTGCTAGAGACGGGACCACCAGCTCCTACGAGCAGTACTTC	CSARDGTTSSYEQYF
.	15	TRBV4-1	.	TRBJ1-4	TGCGCCAGCAGCCTCCTCGGGTCAACTAATGAAAAACTGTTTTTT	CASSLLGSTNEKLFF